Listed here are 15 T cell receptor beta chains from one sample, sequenced in a study of blood T cell repertoires in COVID-19. The data were produced by immunoSEQ multiplex PCR, yet TCRdb's version contains in-frame clones alone and is incomplete. Among approximately 200,000 clones listed, 85% to 90% were seen once. Sequenced material: PBMCs or T cells enriched from blood (not recorded which). Receptor source: a woman aged 18-29 years in a cohort exposed to, infected with or recovered from COVID-19 (not recorded which).

The chain has TRBV5-4 and TRBJ2-7, with 11 bases identical to TRBD2. CDR3 length: 15 residues. Per germline, CDR1 SGHNT and CDR2 YYREEE (reference sequence). Unmatched junction bases numbered 5, after V lost 4 bases and J lost 2 bases. CDR3 loop: CASSPGLAGAYEQYF. The CDR3 bases are TGTGCCAGCAGCCCCGGACTAGCGGGTGCCTACGAGCAGTACTTC.

V gene TRBV19 combines with J gene TRBJ1-3; 11 nucleotides align to TRBD1. Germline CDR1 and CDR2: LNHDA and SQIVND (reference sequence). The junction had 6 bases not matched to a gene; V was cut back by 6 bases and J by 2 bases. The CDR3 extends over 16 amino acids. The CDR3 bases are TGTGCCAGTAGAAGGACAGGGGGCCCCACTGGAAACACCATATATTTT. Its translation: CASRRTGGPTGNTIYF.

The CDR3 sequence: CASSHAPGLAVGEQYF. The CDR3 region has the DNA TGTGCCAGCAGCCACGCCCCCGGACTCGCCGTCGGCGAGCAGTACTTC. This rearrangement joins TRBV3-1 (or the pseudogene TRBV3-2) to TRBJ2-7, with D possibly matching TRBD2 (5 bases). Trimming left V 3 bases short and J 6 bases short, with 21 bases between. CDR1 is LGHDT and CDR2 is YNNKEL in the germline V gene (reference sequence). The CDR3 runs to 16 residues.

This clone appeared once. The V call is TRBV5-4, the J call TRBJ1-2; the match to TRBD1 covers 10 bases. V trimming: 3 bases; J trimming: 7 bases; junction bases outside the gene matches: 12. CDR3 length: 16 residues. CDR1 is SGHNT, CDR2 YYREEE, per germline (reference sequence). The CDR3 nucleotides are TGTGCCAGCAGCTCCCCGGGGGACAGGGGACGGCGTGGCTACACCTTC. Amino acids: CASSSPGDRGRRGYTF.

This chain links TRBV28 with TRBJ1-5; D is uncertain. Germline V CDR1 and CDR2: MDHEN, SYDVKM. This CDR3 has 13 residues. V lost 4 bases, J lost 3 bases, and 7 bases lay in between. The CDR3 coding sequence is TGTGCCAGCAGTTCGGTGGTCAATCAGCCCCAGCATTTT. This translates into CASSSVVNQPQHF.

This chain links TRBV24-1 with TRBJ2-2, with a weak D call TRBD1 (5 bases). V shed 4 bases and J shed 6 bases, with 11 bases lying between them. There are 14 residues in the CDR3. The V gene's germline CDR1 is KGHDR and CDR2 SFDVKD. CDR3 sequence (DNA): TGTGCCACCAGTGACGCAGGGATGGCCGGGGAGCTGTTTTTT. Its translation is CATSDAGMAGELFF.

The rearrangement links TRBV21-1 to TRBJ2-1; TRBD1 is the table's D call and was not checked against the DNA. TRBV21-1 is flagged as a pseudogene. This CDR3 is built from 14 residues. CDR3 sequence: CASRAGQARDEQFF. The CDR3 nucleotides are TGTGCCAGCAGGGCCGGACAGGCACGCGATGAGCAGTTCTTC.

This clone was seen once. The chain joins TRBV7-8 to TRBJ2-3, with D possibly TRBD2 on 6 matching bases. CDR1 and CDR2 from the germline V gene are SGHVS and FQNEAQ. This CDR3 region has 16 residues. Trimming left V 2 bases short and J 5 bases short, with 17 bases between. The CDR3 here is CASSLFSGGLGDTQYF. CDR3 DNA sequence: TGTGCCAGCAGCTTATTTTCCGGAGGGCTGGGAGATACGCAGTATTTT.

This clone was detected only once. The CDR3 DNA reads TGTGCCAGCAGCTTCGAGGACAGGGAGGCTTTCTTT. Encoded protein: CASSFEDREAFF. The chain carries TRBV7-9 and TRBJ1-1; 8 nucleotides line up with TRBD1. CDR1 and CDR2 (germline): SEHNR, FQNEAQ (reference sequence). CDR3 length: 12 residues. V trimming: 3 bases; J trimming: 11 bases; junction bases outside the gene matches: 5.

V gene TRBV2 combines with J gene TRBJ2-1; tentatively, D is TRBD2 (5 bases). CDR3 size: 13 residues. Germline CDR1 SNHLY, CDR2 FYNNEI. Trimming took 6 bases from V and 5 from J, leaving 11 bases between them. This chain's CDR3 is CASRVGVDNEQFF. The CDR3, as DNA: TGTGCCAGCAGGGTCGGGGTAGACAATGAGCAGTTCTTC.

This chain links TRBV4-1 with TRBJ1-5, with D unclear. Germline loops: CDR1 MGHRA, CDR2 YSYEKL. CDR3 length: 18 amino acids. Trimming stripped 0 bases from V and 0 bases from J, with 15 bases between. In DNA form, the CDR3 reads TGCGCCAGCAGCCAAGATCCAGTTCCAGGCTATAGCAATCAGCCCCAGCATTTT. Protein product: CASSQDPVPGYSNQPQHF.

The chain links TRBV7-9 to TRBJ2-3; 8 bases agree with TRBD2. CDR1 SEHNR and CDR2 FQNEAQ come from the germline V gene (reference sequence). The V and J ends lost 8 bases and 0 bases, in that order; junction bases with no gene match: 7. The CDR3 runs 15 residues. The CDR3 region has the DNA TGTGCCAGCCGGACTAGCCAGAGGAGCACAGATACGCAGTATTTT. Translation gives CASRTSQRSTDTQYF.

This clone showed up just once. The chain couples TRBV4-1 to TRBJ1-4, with 9 bases identical to TRBD1. CDR1 and CDR2 from the germline V gene are MGHRA and YSYEKL. The CDR3 consists of 15 residues. Trimming took 3 bases from V and 8 from J; bases not matched to a gene: 7. The CDR3 nucleotides are TGCGCCAGCAGCCAGAGGACAGGGGAGGGAGAAAAACTGTTTTTT. This codes for CASSQRTGEGEKLFF.

The gene calls are TRBV13 and TRBJ1-3; weak D call: TRBD1 (6 bases). Germline V gene lookup returns CDR1 PRHDT and CDR2 FYEKMQ (reference sequence). V dropped 5 bases and J dropped 3 bases, with 11 bases sitting between them. This CDR3 has 14 amino acids. DNA of the CDR3: TGTGCCAGCAGCCCCAGGGACATTGGAAACACCATATATTTT. It codes for CASSPRDIGNTIYF. The variable domain in full, completed from reference TRBV13 and TRBJ1-3, reads AAGVIQSPRHLIKEKRETATLKCYPIPRHDTVYWYQQGPGQDPQFLISFYEKMQSDKGSIPDRFSAQQFSDYHSELNMSSLELGDSALYFCASSPRDIGNTIYFGEGSWLTVV.

The V call is TRBV13, the J call TRBJ2-5, with 10 bases lining up with TRBD2. Germline V gene data show CDR1 as PRHDT and CDR2 as FYEKMQ (reference sequence). V dropped 5 bases and J dropped 4; count of bases not matched to a gene: 10. The CDR3 runs to 16 residues. CDR3 sequence (DNA): TGTGCCAGCAGCCCACGTCCTAGCGGGAGTGTAGAGACCCAGTACTTC. Protein sequence: CASSPRPSGSVETQYF.